Below are 32 T cell receptor beta chains sequenced from a single sample in a study of PD-1 blockade in classical Hodgkin lymphoma. Sequenced by immunoSEQ multiplex PCR; TCRdb stores in-frame clones only, minus some. The sample includes under 100,000 clones, over 70% of them seen just once. With no exception, relapse followed autologous stem cell transplantation in all patients, and brentuximab vedotin exposure varied. Sequencing used peripheral blood mononuclear cells (PBMCs), obtained at baseline. The receptors were gathered from a human donor with classical Hodgkin lymphoma.

This chain connects TRBV7-6 to TRBJ1-2; D is possibly TRBD1 (6 bases). Looked up from germline, CDR1 is SGHVS and CDR2 is FNYEAQ. V was pared by 5 bases and J by 3 bases, with 13 bases between. This CDR3 is 14 amino acids long. CDR3: CASSPRAGDYGYTF. CDR3 sequence (DNA): TGTGCCAGCAGCCCCAGGGCAGGGGACTATGGCTACACCTTC.

The J gene is TRBJ2-7, the V gene TRBV5-5, with D tentatively TRBD2 (5 bases). The CDR3 runs to 11 residues. CDR1 and CDR2 from the germline V gene are SGHKS and YYEKEE (reference sequence). Trimming took 3 bases from V and 6 from J, leaving 7 bases between them. The CDR3 DNA reads TGTGCCAGCAGCTCCGAGGGCGAGCAGTACTTC. Translating it yields CASSSEGEQYF.

The CDR3, as DNA: TGCGCCAGCAGCTTGGCGGGGTACAGCTTCGGGGAGCTGTTTTTT. Translated: CASSLAGYSFGELFF. The rearrangement uses TRBV5-1 and TRBJ2-2, with D possibly being TRBD2 (5 bases). Deletions cut 0 bases from V and 7 bases from J, with 13 bases between. CDR1 is SGHRS, CDR2 YFSETQ, per germline. The CDR3 contains 15 residues.

The J gene is TRBJ2-5, the V gene TRBV19, with D perhaps TRBD2 (6 bases). The CDR3 runs to 13 residues. Between the trimmed V and J ends, which lost 7 bases and 5 bases, there was a span of 14 bases. Germline loops: CDR1 LNHDA, CDR2 SQIVND (reference sequence). As DNA, the CDR3 is TGTGCCAGTATGAGATCTGGGAGGGAGACCCAGTACTTC. Amino acid sequence: CASMRSGRETQYF.

The rearrangement links TRBV5-6 to TRBJ2-7; 8 bases line up with TRBD1. Trimming removed 0 bases from V and 4 bases from J; junction bases left unmatched: 3. CDR3 length: 14 amino acids. CDR1 and CDR2 (germline): SGHDT, YYEEEE. The CDR3 protein is CASSLGQGAYEQYF. CDR3 DNA sequence: TGTGCCAGCAGCTTGGGGCAGGGGGCTTACGAGCAGTACTTC.

The V gene is TRBV11-2, the J gene TRBJ2-5, with no clear D. Trimming stripped 2 bases from V and 4 bases from J, with 8 bases between. Germline V gives CDR1 SGHAT, CDR2 FQNNGV. The CDR3 is made up of 13 amino acids. The CDR3 here is CASSLRARETQYF. For the CDR3, the DNA is TGTGCCAGCAGCTTACGGGCCAGAGAGACCCAGTACTTC.

The chain joins TRBV7-2 to TRBJ2-1; D tentatively fits TRBD1 or TRBD2 (6 bases each). Trimming removed 1 base at V and 5 bases at J, with 12 bases between. The CDR3 has 15 amino acids. The germline gives CDR1 SGHTA, CDR2 FQGNSA. The CDR3 reads CASSLEGRDNNEQFF. The CDR3 nucleotides are TGTGCCAGCAGCTTAGAAGGGCGGGACAACAATGAGCAGTTCTTC.

The V gene is TRBV7-2, the J gene TRBJ1-2; TRBD1 aligns across 8 bases. Per the germline V gene, CDR1 is SGHTA and CDR2 is FQGNSA. CDR3 length: 13 amino acids. The ends lost 5 bases at V and 8 bases at J; junction bases unmatched: 7. CDR3 in DNA: TGTGCCAGCAGCCTGGACAGGGTAGGCGGCTACACCTTC. Its protein product is CASSLDRVGGYTF.

The V gene is TRBV28, the J gene TRBJ2-7; TRBD2 agrees at 14 bases. After removal of 6 bases from V and 2 bases from J, the junction contained 6 bases not matched to a gene. CDR1 and CDR2 from the germline V gene are MDHEN and SYDVKM. The CDR3 runs 16 residues. The CDR3 DNA reads as TGTGCCAGCAGGGGGACTAGCGGGAGCGAGACCTACGAGCAGTACTTC. Protein product: CASRGTSGSETYEQYF.

V is TRBV6-5 and J is TRBJ1-3; unclear D gene. There are 15 residues in the CDR3. Germline V gene data show CDR1 as MNHEY and CDR2 as SVGAGI. Trimming cost V 6 bases and J 0 bases, with 12 bases left between them. The CDR3 bases are TGTGCCAGCAGCGCCCAGAGGGCCTCTGGAAACACCATATATTTT. Translating it yields CASSAQRASGNTIYF.

The V and J genes are TRBV4-1 and TRBJ1-3; D perhaps matches TRBD1 (5 bases). The CDR3 is made up of 14 amino acids. CDR1 MGHRA and CDR2 YSYEKL come from the germline V gene. V lost 6 bases and J 9 bases, leaving 18 bases between the germline ends. CDR3 residues: CASRGDRDTSTIYF. The CDR3 DNA reads TGCGCCAGCAGGGGGGACCGTGACACATCCACCATATATTTT.

The rearrangement joins TRBV28 to TRBJ1-2, with 7 bases matching TRBD1. The V segment lost 6 bases and the J segment 5 bases; nucleotides outside the gene matches: 9. The CDR3 extends over 14 amino acids. Germline V gene lookup returns CDR1 MDHEN and CDR2 SYDVKM. As DNA, the CDR3 is TGTGCCAGCAGCCCTGGCACAGGGGTTTATGGCTACACCTTC. It encodes CASSPGTGVYGYTF.

The rearrangement uses TRBV5-4 and TRBJ1-5, with 8 bases matching TRBD1. The germline V gene encodes CDR1 SGHNT and CDR2 YYREEE (reference sequence). Trimming removed 4 bases from V and 8 bases from J; junction bases left unmatched: 11. The CDR3 has 15 amino acids. CDR3: CASSQGGQEKEPQHF. CDR3 nucleotide sequence: TGTGCCAGCAGCCAAGGGGGACAGGAAAAGGAGCCCCAGCATTTT.

This chain uses TRBV19 with TRBJ1-2, with D perhaps matching TRBD1 (6 bases). V was clipped by 5 bases and J by 7 bases, with 14 bases between them. Germline-derived CDR1 and CDR2 are LNHDA and SQIVND (reference sequence). The CDR3 runs 13 residues. In DNA, the CDR3 is TGTGCCAGTAGTTATCAGGGGAAGATTGGCTACACCTTC. Encoded protein: CASSYQGKIGYTF.

The J gene is TRBJ2-1, the V gene TRBV6-5; TRBD2 agrees at 11 bases. The CDR3 contains 15 residues. Germline lookup yields CDR1 MNHEY and CDR2 SVGAGI. Germline trimming cut 4 bases from V and 4 bases from J; bases unmatched to any gene: 3. The CDR3 protein is CASSLAGGEYNEQFF. The CDR3, as DNA: TGTGCCAGCAGTTTAGCGGGAGGGGAATACAATGAGCAGTTCTTC.

The CDR3 spells CASSWGQGQETQYF. For the CDR3, the DNA is TGTGCCAGCAGCTGGGGACAGGGACAAGAGACCCAGTACTTC. This chain joins TRBV5-6 and TRBJ2-5; 9 positions agree with TRBD1. This CDR3 has 14 amino acids. V shed 3 bases, J shed 2 bases, and the junction held 2 bases outside the gene matches. Germline lookup yields CDR1 SGHDT and CDR2 YYEEEE.

This clone showed up just a few times. The chain combines TRBV6-5 with TRBJ2-1; 10 bases are shared with TRBD2. Germline assignment: CDR1 MNHEY and CDR2 SVGAGI. The CDR3 length is 15 residues. V shed 2 bases, J shed 7 bases, and the junction held 5 bases outside the gene matches. The CDR3 loop is CASSYVLAGDNEQFF. CDR3 sequence (DNA): TGTGCCAGCAGTTACGTTCTAGCGGGAGATAATGAGCAGTTCTTC.

The genes are TRBV5-4 and TRBJ2-7, with D unclear. Germline-derived CDR1 and CDR2 are SGHNT and YYREEE (reference sequence). V was pared by 0 bases and J by 1 base, with 8 bases between. The CDR3 contains 14 residues. CDR3 nucleotides: TGTGCCAGCAGCTTGGGAGGAAGTTCCTACGAGCAGTACTTC. Its translation: CASSLGGSSYEQYF.

The chain carries TRBV5-1 and TRBJ2-7, with TRBD2 matching 7 bases. Per the germline V gene, CDR1 is SGHRS and CDR2 is YFSETQ. Germline trimming cut 6 bases from V and 0 bases from J; bases unmatched to any gene: 6. The CDR3 length is 14 residues. The CDR3 here is CASMRSSGSYEQYF. DNA for the CDR3: TGCGCCAGCATGCGGTCTAGCGGCTCCTACGAGCAGTACTTC.

V is TRBV18 and J is TRBJ1-3; D gene unclear. Trimming took 4 bases from V and 3 from J, leaving 1 base between them. There are 11 residues in the CDR3. Germline V lookup: CDR1 KGHSH, CDR2 LQKENI. CDR3 amino acids: CASSLGNTIYF. In nucleotides, the CDR3 is TGTGCCAGCTCACTTGGAAACACCATATATTTT. Full variable domain (rest looked up from reference TRBV18 and TRBJ1-3): NAGVMQNPRHLVRRRGQEARLRCSPMKGHSHVYWYRQLPEEGLKFMVYLQKENIIDESGMPKERFSAEFPKEGPSILRIQQVVRGDSAAYFCASSLGNTIYFGEGSWLTVV.

There are a few counts of this clone. The chain couples TRBV9 to TRBJ2-1, with 9 positions matching TRBD2. The germline gives CDR1 SGDLS, CDR2 YYNGEE. The CDR3 consists of 17 residues. J gave up 5 bases and V 0 bases, and 9 bases lay outside the gene matches. Written as DNA, the CDR3 is TGTGCCAGCAGCGTAGGTGCGGGTAGCGGGAGAAACAATGAGCAGTTCTTC. Translating gives CASSVGAGSGRNNEQFF.

The chain combines TRBV5-1 with TRBJ2-7; 9 nucleotides agree with TRBD1. V shed 4 bases and J 5 bases; nucleotides not matched to a gene: 13. This CDR3 is 16 amino acids long. Per germline, CDR1 SGHRS and CDR2 YFSETQ. CDR3 sequence: CASSVPTGGLSNEQYF. The CDR3 DNA is TGCGCCAGCAGCGTCCCGACAGGGGGGTTATCGAACGAGCAGTACTTC.

Concerning this clone: Different DNA sequences within this sample yield the same CDR3. CDR3 nucleotide sequence: TGTGCCAGCAGCGAAGGGCTAGCGGGAGTTTATGAGCAGTTCTTC. It encodes CASSEGLAGVYEQFF. J is TRBJ2-1 and V is TRBV9; 10 bases agree with TRBD2. V gave up 3 bases and J gave up 8 bases; unmatched junction bases: 8. The CDR3 loop spans 15 amino acids. Per germline, CDR1 SGDLS and CDR2 YYNGEE. Complete variable domain (other parts from reference TRBV9 and TRBJ2-1): DSGVTQTPKHLITATGQRVTLRCSPRSGDLSVYWYQQSLDQGLQFLIQYYNGEERAKGNILERFSAQQFPDLHSELNLSSLELGDSALYFCASSEGLAGVYEQFFGPGTRLTVL.

The genes are TRBV19 and TRBJ2-1; 14 bases are shared with TRBD2. Germline CDR1 LNHDA, CDR2 SQIVND (reference sequence). The CDR3 length is 17 residues. The V segment lost 4 bases and the J segment 0 bases; nucleotides outside the gene matches: 2. Here the CDR3 reads CASSRGTSGSSYNEQFF. The CDR3 coding sequence is TGTGCCAGTAGTAGAGGGACTAGCGGGAGCTCCTACAATGAGCAGTTCTTC.

The gene calls are TRBV12-5 and TRBJ2-7, with 7 nucleotides matching TRBD1. CDR1 LGHNT and CDR2 FRNRAP come from the germline V gene. CDR3 length: 12 residues. The V gene end was trimmed by 7 bases and the J gene end by 6 bases; junction bases not matched to a gene: 6. This CDR3 reads CASVGQAVEQYF. The CDR3 region has the DNA TGTGCTAGTGTCGGACAGGCGGTCGAGCAGTACTTC.

This clone was recorded once. The chain has TRBV7-3 and TRBJ2-3; 10 nucleotides agree with TRBD2. V lost 5 bases, J lost 0 bases, and 2 bases stayed unmatched. The CDR3 length is 15 residues. Germline V gene sequence: CDR1 SGHTA, CDR2 FQGTGA. CDR3 in amino acids: CASSLAGASTDTQYF. CDR3 nucleotide sequence: TGTGCCAGCAGCCTAGCGGGGGCTAGCACAGATACGCAGTATTTT.

The genes are TRBV7-2 and TRBJ2-3; D ambiguous. Deletions cut 5 bases from V and 0 bases from J, with 15 bases between. This CDR3 has 16 amino acids. Germline CDR1 and CDR2: SGHTA and FQGNSA. CDR3 protein: CASSPLGSTSTDTQYF. The CDR3 DNA reads TGTGCCAGCAGCCCCCTAGGCTCCACAAGCACAGATACGCAGTATTTT.

The genes are TRBV10-3 and TRBJ1-5; D may be TRBD1 (6 bases). Germline V gives CDR1 ENHRY, CDR2 SYGVKD. The V and J ends lost 6 bases and 5 bases respectively, with 11 bases between them. CDR3 length: 13 amino acids. CDR3 loop: CAISPNRDQPQHF. The CDR3 DNA sequence: TGTGCCATCAGCCCCAACAGGGATCAGCCCCAGCATTTT.

The chain couples TRBV13 to TRBJ1-4; possible D gene TRBD1, 6 bases. Germline CDR1 is PRHDT and CDR2 is FYEKMQ (reference sequence). Trimming left V 5 bases short and J 2 bases short, with 18 bases between. This CDR3 has 17 amino acids. CDR3 region: CASSRSLQGYTNEKLFF. CDR3 bases: TGTGCCAGCAGCCGATCATTACAGGGTTACACTAATGAAAAACTGTTTTTT. Complete variable domain (other parts from reference TRBV13 and TRBJ1-4): AAGVIQSPRHLIKEKRETATLKCYPIPRHDTVYWYQQGPGQDPQFLISFYEKMQSDKGSIPDRFSAQQFSDYHSELNMSSLELGDSALYFCASSRSLQGYTNEKLFFGSGTQLSVL.

The chain is built from TRBV4-2 and TRBJ2-1, with D possibly TRBD2 on 7 matching bases. The CDR3 consists of 16 residues. In germline, CDR1 is LGHNA, CDR2 YNFKEQ. The V end lost 5 bases, the J end lost 4 bases, and 18 bases lay between the germline ends. The CDR3 coding sequence is TGTGCCAGCAGCACCCTAGGGGGAGGGCCTTACAATGAGCAGTTCTTC. Protein product: CASSTLGGGPYNEQFF.

V and J are TRBV2 and TRBJ1-5; D is undetermined. Germline V gene lookup returns CDR1 SNHLY and CDR2 FYNNEI. CDR3 size: 14 residues. V was trimmed by 5 bases and J by 2 bases, leaving 10 bases between them. This CDR3 reads CASSSNSGNQPQHF. The CDR3 DNA reads as TGTGCCAGCAGTTCGAACAGTGGCAATCAGCCCCAGCATTTT.

CDR3 region: CASRVGPSYNEQFF. In nucleotides, the CDR3 is TGTGCCAGCAGGGTGGGGCCCTCCTACAATGAGCAGTTCTTC. The chain employs TRBV7-2 and TRBJ2-1; D might be TRBD1 (5 bases). The germline V gene has CDR1 SGHTA and CDR2 FQGNSA. The CDR3 has 14 amino acids. The V end lost 6 bases, the J end lost 0 bases, and 9 bases lay between the germline ends.